These 8 T cell receptor beta chains were sequenced from one sample in a study of cytomegalovirus exposure and HLA in healthy donors. Primers: 60 Vbeta forward and 13 Jbeta reverse. Data came from immunoSEQ multiplex PCR; TCRdb stores just in-frame clones and leaves some out. Of some 140,000 clones in the sample, around three quarters were seen once. Input material: PBMCs. The receptors originated from a man in his forties in good health and CMV-seronegative.

This chain links TRBV6-5 with TRBJ2-3; D gene unclear. Deletions cut 6 bases from V and 1 base from J, with 8 bases between. This CDR3 contains 13 residues. Germline CDR1 MNHEY, CDR2 SVGAGI. CDR3 nucleotides: TGTGCCAGCAGATTGGGCGGCACAGATACGCAGTATTTT. Protein sequence: CASRLGGTDTQYF.

The genes are TRBV6-1 and TRBJ1-4, with unresolved D. With 3 bases removed from V and 7 bases from J, the gap between germline ends came to 6 bases. The V gene's germline CDR1 is MNHNS and CDR2 SASEGT. The CDR3 consists of 12 residues. The CDR3 region has the DNA TGTGCCAGCAGTGACCGGAGTGAAAAACTGTTTTTT. This translates into CASSDRSEKLFF.

The chain carries TRBV7-2 and TRBJ1-1; D gene uncertain. Trimming took off 7 bases at V and 4 bases at J, with 16 bases between the two ends. Germline V gene lookup returns CDR1 SGHTA and CDR2 FQGNSA. The CDR3 covers 14 residues. This CDR3 is CASTSGTRRTEAFF. CDR3 nucleotides: TGTGCCAGCACCTCCGGTACGAGGCGCACTGAAGCTTTCTTT. Filled out from reference TRBV7-2 and TRBJ1-1, the complete variable domain reads GAGVSQSPSNKVTEKGKDVELRCDPISGHTALYWYRQSLGQGLEFLIYFQGNSAPDKSGLPSDRFSAERTGGSVSTLTIQRTQQEDSAVYLCASTSGTRRTEAFFGQGTRLTVV.

CDR3 DNA sequence: TGTGCCAGCAGTCCATATTGGGCTAGCGGGAGGGCCGGGGAGCTGTTTTTT. The encoded protein is CASSPYWASGRAGELFF. The chain recombines TRBV28 with TRBJ2-2; 12 bases line up with TRBD2. The CDR3 contains 17 residues. Germline V lookup: CDR1 MDHEN, CDR2 SYDVKM. V trimming: 5 bases; J trimming: 6 bases; junction bases outside the gene matches: 10.

J is TRBJ1-2 and V is TRBV19; D gene ambiguous. Germline loops: CDR1 LNHDA, CDR2 SQIVND (reference sequence). The CDR3 runs 12 residues. Trimming stripped 7 bases from V and 8 bases from J, with 14 bases between. The CDR3 spells CASKELKSGYTF. The CDR3 DNA follows: TGTGCCAGTAAGGAGTTAAAGAGCGGCTACACCTTC.

The J gene is TRBJ1-5, the V gene TRBV30; no reliable D call. Trimming cost V 3 bases and J 0 bases, with 9 bases left between them. Per the germline V gene, CDR1 is GTSNPN and CDR2 is SVGIG (reference sequence). The CDR3 has 14 amino acids. The CDR3 coding sequence is TGTGCCTGGAGCCACAGTGATAGCAATCAGCCCCAGCATTTT. Protein product: CAWSHSDSNQPQHF.

V gene TRBV6-5 combines with J gene TRBJ2-3; D gene unclear. V lost 1 base and J 4 bases, leaving 12 bases between the germline ends. From germline, CDR1 is MNHEY and CDR2 SVGAGI. The CDR3 is 15 residues long. In DNA, the CDR3 is TGTGCCAGCAGTTACTTATCGAGCGAGCCAGATACGCAGTATTTT. It encodes CASSYLSSEPDTQYF.

The rearrangement uses TRBV27 and TRBJ2-2; D remains ambiguous. The CDR3 covers 14 residues. Between the trimmed V and J ends, which lost 2 bases and 6 bases, there was a span of 10 bases. Germline V lookup: CDR1 MNHEY, CDR2 SMNVEV (reference sequence). The CDR3 spells CASSLAYLPGELFF. The CDR3 bases are TGTGCCAGCAGTTTAGCGTACTTACCCGGGGAGCTGTTTTTT.